The rows below give T cell receptor beta chains drawn from one sample of a study of blood T cell repertoires in COVID-19. Some clones are missing from TCRdb's copy, which holds only in-frame ones; the method was immunoSEQ multiplex PCR. The sample consists of about 240,000 clones, 83% of them appearing once. The sample taken for sequencing was peripheral blood. The receptors were gathered from a human donor in a cohort sampled during active COVID-19. Both conserved end residues are trimmed from each CDR3. The D gene is left open where the match is weak.

D gene,V gene,J gene,CDR3 protein
.,TRBV3-1/TRBV3-2,TRBJ1-2,ASSPTGYGYT
.,TRBV5-5,TRBJ2-5,ASSSGGQQETQY
.,TRBV6-1,TRBJ2-1,ASSDQGRNEQF
.,TRBV28,TRBJ2-7,ASSPSSRGGRYEQY
TRBD2,TRBV9,TRBJ2-7,ASSVGLAGGEQY
.,TRBV25-1,TRBJ2-7,ASSEVASEQY
TRBD1,TRBV12-3/TRBV12-4,TRBJ2-7,ASGGTGDEQY
TRBD2,TRBV5-6,TRBJ2-1,ASSLISGGSYNEQF
.,TRBV7-9,TRBJ2-3,ASNSQGDTQY
TRBD2,TRBV7-7,TRBJ2-5,ASSPGGLETQY
TRBD1,TRBV28,TRBJ1-5,ASSSQTGRKPQH
.,TRBV2,TRBJ1-5,AGGGGNNQPQH
TRBD1,TRBV24-1,TRBJ1-2,ATSDLGQGEGYT
.,TRBV10-3,TRBJ1-5,ASQPDSSNQPQH
.,TRBV7-8,TRBJ1-2,ASSLRGGYGYT
TRBD1,TRBV3-1/TRBV3-2,TRBJ1-1,ASSQVGTGPMNTEAF
.,TRBV7-9,TRBJ2-3,ASSRDSTDTQY
.,TRBV6-1,TRBJ1-3,ASSERPFSGNTIY
TRBD1,TRBV27,TRBJ2-1,ASTPMGQVGYNEQF
TRBD2,TRBV5-1,TRBJ2-1,ASSLTTSGSYNEQF
.,TRBV10-3,TRBJ1-1,AISDRGNTEAF
TRBD1,TRBV3-1/TRBV3-2,TRBJ1-5,ASSSRTGNGGPQH
.,TRBV5-4,TRBJ2-2,ASSPLQGLNTGELF
.,TRBV6-6,TRBJ2-2,ASSLSNTGELF
.,TRBV15,TRBJ2-3,ATSRDVADTQY
.,TRBV15,TRBJ1-2,ATSAGDYGYT
.,TRBV30,TRBJ1-5,AWSPYRVGQPQH
TRBD1,TRBV3-1/TRBV3-2,TRBJ1-6,ASSQRDSHNSPLH
TRBD1,TRBV4-1,TRBJ2-3,ASSPDDRVGTDTQY
TRBD1,TRBV7-6,TRBJ1-2,ASSLGTGVGYGYT
.,TRBV29-1,TRBJ1-1,SAHPYLTDSNTEAF
.,TRBV5-6,TRBJ1-5,ASSSSGANQPQH
TRBD2,TRBV5-1,TRBJ2-1,ASSLIRAGEDEQF
TRBD2,TRBV15,TRBJ2-3,ATSRLAGADTQY